This is a list of T cell receptor beta chains from one sample in a study of naive and memory T cell subsets. Via MiXCR, TCRdb re-called the UMI-ligation and nested PCR reads, giving one row per CDR3 protein. The table shows some 110,000 distinct CDR3 sequences, with about 15% occurring only once. Sequences were obtained from naive CD8+ T cells from blood. The receptors come from a human donor in good health. Each CDR3 is given with its conserved first and last residue. The D gene is left open where the match is weak. Size tells how often a clone was seen (once, few, many) or the class of an expanded clone, and some rows leave it out.

>-|18|TRBV4-2|TRBD2|TRBJ2-5
TGTGCCAGCAGCCAAGATCAAGCGGGGGGCCAACACCAAGAGACCCAGTACTTC
CASSQDQAGGQHQETQYF
>few|17|TRBV29-1|TRBD2|TRBJ2-2
TGCAGCGTTACCGGGACTAGCGGCCCCCGAGGCACCGGGGAGCTGTTTTTT
CSVTGTSGPRGTGELFF
>-|13|TRBV6-2/TRBV6-3|-|TRBJ1-2
TGTGCCAGCAGTCCTGTGATTTACGATGGCTACACCTTC
CASSPVIYDGYTF
>few|14|TRBV12-3/TRBV12-4|-|TRBJ1-5
TGTGCCAGCAGTTTTCACCCTCTCAATCAGCCCCAGCATTTT
CASSFHPLNQPQHF
>few|16|TRBV27|-|TRBJ2-3
TGTGCCAGCAGTCACAGACAGGCCACTAGCACAGATACGCAGTATTTT
CASSHRQATSTDTQYF
>-|15|TRBV5-5|-|TRBJ2-7
TGTGCCAGCAGCTTGGCCGGAGGGGGGCTCAACGAGCAGTACTTC
CASSLAGGGLNEQYF
>many|14|TRBV9|-|TRBJ2-5
TGTGCCAGCAGCTCTAGGACAGAAGAAGAGACCCAGTACTTC
CASSSRTEEETQYF
>-|17|TRBV7-9|TRBD2|TRBJ2-3
TGTGCCAGCAGCCGAGGGCTGGCTAGCGGGGGCTTAGATACGCAGTATTTT
CASSRGLASGGLDTQYF
>few|12|TRBV6-5|-|TRBJ1-2
TGTGCCAGCAGCCTCGCTGGCTATGGCTACACCTTC
CASSLAGYGYTF
>-|15|TRBV28|TRBD1|TRBJ2-1
TGTGCCAGCAGTTTTGAGACAGGGGGTTACAATGAGCAGTTCTTC
CASSFETGGYNEQFF
>many|17|TRBV13|TRBD2|TRBJ2-1
TGTGCCAGCAGCTCCGGACTAGCGGGAGTCACCTACAATGAGCAGTTCTTC
CASSSGLAGVTYNEQFF
>-|15|TRBV19|TRBD2|TRBJ2-1
TGTGCCAGTAATTCCCCGGGACTAGCCGAAAATGAGCAGTTCTTC
CASNSPGLAENEQFF
>-|14|TRBV9|-|TRBJ1-3
TGTGCCAGCAGCGCTGCAGGCTCTGGAAACACCATATATTTT
CASSAAGSGNTIYF
>many|14|TRBV7-9|-|TRBJ1-1
TGTGCCAGCAGCTTAGCTATGGGGGGCACTGAAGCTTTCTTT
CASSLAMGGTEAFF
>-|14|TRBV11-1|TRBD2|TRBJ2-3
TGTGCCAGCAGCTCTGCAGCGGGAGTAGATACGCAGTATTTT
CASSSAAGVDTQYF
>few|16|TRBV7-2|-|TRBJ1-6
TGTGCCAGCAGCATAGAGGGGAGCTCCTATAATTCACCCCTCCACTTT
CASSIEGSSYNSPLHF
>-|16|TRBV4-3|TRBD2|TRBJ2-3
TGCGCCAGCAGCCAAGGGGGACTAGCGGCAGCAGATACGCAGTATTTT
CASSQGGLAAADTQYF
>few|14|TRBV7-9|-|TRBJ1-6
TGTGCCAGCAGCTTTGGGCAGGGAAATTCACCCCTCCACTTT
CASSFGQGNSPLHF
>few|16|TRBV29-1|TRBD1|TRBJ2-3
TGCAGCGTTGAATCCGGTGGCAGGGGGCGAGCAGATACGCAGTATTTT
CSVESGGRGRADTQYF
>-|17|TRBV5-1|TRBD2|TRBJ2-5
TGCGCCAGCAGCCACCCCCTGGCGGGGGGGCTGGGAGAGACCCAGTACTTC
CASSHPLAGGLGETQYF
>-|13|TRBV27|-|TRBJ2-1
TGTGCCAGCAGTCCGACCCGATCCGATGAGCAGTTCTTC
CASSPTRSDEQFF
>-|15|TRBV28|TRBD1|TRBJ2-7
TGTGCCAGCAGTCCAACTGGGACAGGGGGCTACGAGCAGTACTTC
CASSPTGTGGYEQYF
>-|14|TRBV15|-|TRBJ2-7
TGTGCCACCAGCGGGGGGACAGTTAACAACGAGCAGTACTTC
CATSGGTVNNEQYF
>few|13|TRBV6-5|-|TRBJ2-7
TGTGCCAGCAGTTACGGGGCACCGTACGAGCAGTACTTC
CASSYGAPYEQYF
>-|12|TRBV5-1|-|TRBJ1-1
TGCGCCAGCGGCCCGGCCCCCGGTGAAGCTTTCTTT
CASGPAPGEAFF
>many|12|TRBV29-1|-|TRBJ1-2
TGCAGCGGGGAGGATCAAAACTATGGCTACACCTTC
CSGEDQNYGYTF
>many|16|TRBV11-2|-|TRBJ2-1
TGTGCCAGCAGCCCTATCGGGACCCGGGACGCCAATGAGCAGTTCTTC
CASSPIGTRDANEQFF
>few|15|TRBV11-2|-|TRBJ1-1
TGTGCCAGCAGCTCAATGCTCGGGAGTAACACTGAAGCTTTCTTT
CASSSMLGSNTEAFF
>few|15|TRBV2|-|TRBJ2-2
TGTGCCAGCAGTGAACTACGGGATCAAACCGGGGAGCTGTTTTTT
CASSELRDQTGELFF
>-|13|TRBV29-1|TRBD2|TRBJ2-1
TGCAGCGTTGGACTAGCGGGAGTAAATGAGCAGTTCTTC
CSVGLAGVNEQFF
>few|13|TRBV20-1|-|TRBJ2-3
TGCAGTGGCCCTACGGGGTACACAGATACGCAGTATTTT
CSGPTGYTDTQYF
>few|14|TRBV7-9|-|TRBJ1-2
TGTGCCAGCAGCTTGACGGTTTTGGGCTATGGCTACACCTTC
CASSLTVLGYGYTF
>-|12|TRBV25-1|-|TRBJ1-2
TGTGCCAGCAGATCGGGGGTCTATGGCTACACCTTC
CASRSGVYGYTF
>many|14|TRBV19|TRBD1|TRBJ2-1
TGTGCCAGTAGTCGGACAGGGGTTATCGATGAGCAGTTCTTC
CASSRTGVIDEQFF
>-|19|TRBV18|TRBD1|TRBJ1-2
TGTGCCAGCTCACCCGGACAGGGCCAACACATCCGTCTTTGGGATGGCTACACCTTC
CASSPGQGQHIRLWDGYTF
>few|14|TRBV7-9|-|TRBJ1-1
TGTGCCAGCACCCTCCCCAGGATGGGCACTGAAGCTTTCTTT
CASTLPRMGTEAFF
>few|16|TRBV20-1|-|TRBJ2-3
TGCAGTGCTGGGTGGGGAATACGGGTCCCCGGAGATACGCAGTATTTT
CSAGWGIRVPGDTQYF
>-|13|TRBV6-5|-|TRBJ2-1
TGTGCCAGCAGTTACGGCTTGAGCGGGGAGCAGTTCTTC
CASSYGLSGEQFF
>-|15|TRBV6-5|-|TRBJ2-1
TGTGCCAGCAGCTCCGACCTGGGTTCCTACAATGAGCAGTTCTTC
CASSSDLGSYNEQFF
>-|14|TRBV9|-|TRBJ2-7
TGTGCCAGCAGCGGCGGCGGGATGAACTACGAGCAGTACTTC
CASSGGGMNYEQYF
>few|16|TRBV7-9|-|TRBJ1-2
TGTGCCAGCAGCTTAGCCCCGAGGAGCCAGGATTATGGCTACACCTTC
CASSLAPRSQDYGYTF
>-|15|TRBV4-3|TRBD2|TRBJ2-7
TGCGCCAGCAGCCAGGGGTTCTTGGGGGGGTACGAGCAGTACTTC
CASSQGFLGGYEQYF
>-|16|TRBV2|-|TRBJ1-1
TGTGCCAGCAGCAGACGACTACGGGACGGAGACACTGAAGCTTTCTTT
CASSRRLRDGDTEAFF
>few|12|TRBV5-1|-|TRBJ2-7
TGCGCCAGCACTCATGGACCCGACGAGCAGTACTTC
CASTHGPDEQYF
>-|13|TRBV28|-|TRBJ1-1
TGTGCCAGCAGTTTGATTATGAACACTGAAGCTTTCTTT
CASSLIMNTEAFF
>many|12|TRBV30|-|TRBJ1-1
TGTGCCTGGAGTGTACGGGGCACTGAAGCTTTCTTT
CAWSVRGTEAFF
>-|15|TRBV7-6|-|TRBJ1-6
TGTGCCAGCAGCCCCCGCTTCTCCTATAATTCACCCCTCCACTTT
CASSPRFSYNSPLHF
>once|16|TRBV29-1|TRBD1|TRBJ2-7
TGCAGCGTCCGCGGCGGCTGGGACAGAGAAGTTTACGAGCAGTACTTC
CSVRGGWDREVYEQYF
>many|16|TRBV19|TRBD2|TRBJ2-4
TGTGCCAGTAGTAGCAGACTAGCGGGAGCCAAAAACATTCAGTACTTC
CASSSRLAGAKNIQYF